The T cell receptor beta chain described here comes from a study of T cell repertoires in cytomegalovirus infection. The overall study: HLA-C-restricted CMV epitopes, recently identified, and well-studied HLA-B-restricted ones were used by the study. Indications came from public TCR beta signatures; they pointed to CMV infection and to a matching HLA type.

Via MiXCR, TCRdb re-called the reads, giving one row per CDR3 protein. The table shows around 500,000 distinct CDR3 sequences, with more than 40% occurring only once. This clonotype was seen a handful of times. Its antigen is currently unknown. CDR3 length equals 12 residues. Germline CDR1 SGHVS, CDR2 FNYEAQ. Trimming took 5 bases from V and 11 from J, leaving 15 bases between them. Points from the study as a whole: Summed public TCR beta family frequency identified CMV carriers bearing the relevant HLA.

This TCR came from a human donor in good health (CMV status not recorded). Some clones in this sample may be carry-over from other donors' samples. This chain uses TRBV7-6 with TRBJ1-1, with a weak D call TRBD1 (5 bases). This specimen consisted of cultured PBMCs, obtained from culture after CMV antigen stimulation. The CDR3 is CASSPRTGGAFF. The CDR3 region has the DNA TGTGCCAGCAGCCCTAGGACGGGGGGGGCTTTCTTT. Full variable domain (rest looked up from reference TRBV7-6 and TRBJ1-1): GAGVSQSPRYKVTKRGQDVALRCDPISGHVSLYWYRQALGQGPEFLTYFNYEAQQDKSGLPNDRFSAERPEGSISTLTIQRTEQRDSAMYRCASSPRTGGAFFGQGTRLTVV.